This T cell receptor beta chain was sequenced in a study of CD8+CD57+ T cells in acquired aplastic anemia. Study summary: Recorded DNA amounts for sorted CD4+ and CD8+ cells had an average of 3.2 ug.

Patients selected for sequencing had displayed CD8+CD57+ cell expansion by flow cytometry. Findings and limits, study-wide: Patients and controls had in common approximately 29 CD8+ CDR3 sequences.

As for this clonotype: No antigen is known for it.

TCR beta VDJ and CDR3 profiling used genomic DNA as template. MiXCR was run by TCRdb on the reads, yielding one entry per CDR3 protein. The sample has 200,000 or so distinct CDR3 sequences; around 45% are singletons. The J segment lost 2 bases and the V segment lost 3 bases, leaving 6 bases of the junction unmatched. The CDR3 consists of 15 residues. Germline V gene lookup returns CDR1 GTSNPN and CDR2 SVGIG (reference sequence). The clonotype was recovered from a human donor with aplastic anemia. The sequenced sample consisted of sorted CD4+, CD8+, or CD8+CD57+ T cells (not recorded which) from PBMCs. The gene calls are TRBV30 and TRBJ2-5, with 10 bases matching TRBD2. The CDR3 region is CAWRLGLAEQETQYF. In DNA, the CDR3 is TGTGCCTGGAGATTAGGACTAGCGGAGCAAGAGACCCAGTACTTC.